A single sample is the source of the 14 T cell receptor beta chains below, sequenced in a study of cytomegalovirus exposure and HLA in healthy donors. Amplification used 60 Vbeta primers and 13 Jbeta primers. Using immunoSEQ multiplex PCR, the repertoire was profiled, and TCRdb retains in-frame clones only, with some absent. The sample includes some 190,000 clones, approximately 78% of them seen just once. The sequenced sample was PBMCs. The receptors stem from a young woman in good health and CMV-seropositive.

The V gene is TRBV7-8, the J gene TRBJ2-7; D remains unclear. Germline V gene sequence: CDR1 SGHVS, CDR2 FQNEAQ. CDR3 length equals 14 residues. V shed 5 bases and J shed 0 bases, with 11 bases lying between them. The CDR3 nucleotides read TGTGCCAGCAGCGCCCACAAGAACTCCTACGAGCAGTACTTC. Its translation: CASSAHKNSYEQYF.

The chain links TRBV28 to TRBJ1-2, with 10 bases lining up with TRBD1. J gave up 5 bases and V 5 bases, and 8 bases lay outside the gene matches. The germline V gene has CDR1 MDHEN and CDR2 SYDVKM. The CDR3 runs to 15 residues. CDR3 bases: TGTGCCAGCAGTGCCCGACAGGGGGCGGGTTATGGCTACACCTTC. Encoded protein: CASSARQGAGYGYTF.

The gene calls are TRBV5-6 and TRBJ2-1; TRBD2 matches 9 bases. Germline V gives CDR1 SGHDT, CDR2 YYEEEE. CDR3 length: 16 amino acids. V shed 4 bases, J shed 7 bases, and the junction held 12 bases outside the gene matches. The DNA of the CDR3 is TGTGCCAGCAGCCCCGGGTTTAGCGGGAGTCGAAATGAGCAGTTCTTC. As protein: CASSPGFSGSRNEQFF.

The J gene is TRBJ2-2, the V gene TRBV28; 12 bases are a match to TRBD2. With 4 bases clipped from V and 7 bases from J, the junction kept 7 bases outside the gene matches. CDR1 is MDHEN, CDR2 SYDVKM, per germline. This CDR3 has 16 residues. DNA of the CDR3: TGTGCCAGCAGTTCTCTAGCGGGAGGGCCAGACGGGGAGCTGTTTTTT. As protein: CASSSLAGGPDGELFF.

The chain is built from TRBV10-3 and TRBJ2-3, with D possibly TRBD2 on 5 matching bases. Germline V gene sequence: CDR1 ENHRY, CDR2 SYGVKD. The CDR3 runs 14 residues. V was shortened by 5 bases and J by 2 bases, with 11 bases between the two germline ends. The CDR3 is CAISNGRDTDTQYF. CDR3 DNA: TGTGCCATCAGTAACGGACGGGACACAGATACGCAGTATTTT.

The rearrangement joins TRBV5-1 to TRBJ2-5; 9 nucleotides agree with TRBD1. V lost 5 bases to trimming and J lost 3 bases; unmatched junction nucleotides: 14. The germline CDR1 and CDR2 sequences are SGHRS and YFSETQ. The CDR3 runs to 17 residues. CDR3 sequence: CASSYRGTGRGEETQYF. As DNA, the CDR3 is TGCGCCAGCAGTTACCGCGGGACAGGGAGAGGTGAAGAGACCCAGTACTTC.

This CDR3 reads CASRLLWRDNEQFF. The CDR3 DNA is TGTGCCAGCAGGCTGCTATGGAGGGACAATGAGCAGTTCTTC. The chain is built from TRBV28 and TRBJ2-1; the D gene is possibly TRBD2 (6 bases). The length of the CDR3 is 14 residues. Trimming stripped 6 bases from V and 5 bases from J, with 14 bases between. The germline V gene has CDR1 MDHEN and CDR2 SYDVKM.

The V call is TRBV4-1, the J call TRBJ1-4; D is possibly TRBD1 (5 bases). From germline, CDR1 is MGHRA and CDR2 YSYEKL. V dropped 5 bases and J dropped 3 bases, with 13 bases sitting between them. There are 15 residues in the CDR3. CDR3 protein: CASSSRPGANEKLFF. CDR3 nucleotide sequence: TGCGCCAGCAGCTCTCGACCGGGGGCTAATGAAAAACTGTTTTTT.

The chain joins TRBV5-4 to TRBJ2-6; perhaps TRBD1 as D (5 bases). Germline CDR1 SGHNT, CDR2 YYREEE (reference sequence). This CDR3 spans 18 amino acids. V was trimmed by 0 bases and J by 2 bases, leaving 15 bases between them. The chain's CDR3 is CASSLGLRGAPGANVLTF. The CDR3 nucleotides read TGTGCCAGCAGCTTGGGGCTAAGGGGCGCCCCTGGGGCCAACGTCCTGACTTTC. Full variable domain (rest looked up from reference TRBV5-4 and TRBJ2-6): ETGVTQSPTHLIKTRGQQVTLRCSSQSGHNTVSWYQQALGQGPQFIFQYYREEENGRGNFPPRFSGLQFPNYSSELNVNALELDDSALYLCASSLGLRGAPGANVLTFGAGSRLTVL.

The gene calls are TRBV19 and TRBJ1-1, with TRBD1 matching 7 bases. The trim removed 6 bases at V and 11 bases at J, leaving 9 bases unmatched. The CDR3 consists of 12 residues. The germline V gene has CDR1 LNHDA and CDR2 SQIVND (reference sequence). CDR3 sequence: CASRGGTATAFF. CDR3 DNA sequence: TGTGCCAGTAGAGGGGGGACAGCCACGGCTTTCTTT.

The chain has TRBV6-1 and TRBJ1-6; 8 positions match TRBD1. Germline V gene data show CDR1 as MNHNS and CDR2 as SASEGT. The length of the CDR3 is 15 residues. The V and J ends lost 10 bases and 0 bases, in that order; junction bases with no gene match: 5. CDR3 DNA: TGTGCCACCAGACAGGGGAGCTCCTATAATTCACCCCTCCACTTT. It translates to CATRQGSSYNSPLHF.

This clone was detected only once. The rearrangement links TRBV30 to TRBJ2-1; tentative D call: TRBD1 (6 bases). This CDR3 has 13 residues. Germline loops: CDR1 GTSNPN, CDR2 SVGIG (reference sequence). The V and J ends lost 3 bases and 5 bases respectively, with 11 bases between them. CDR3 in amino acids: CAWSSDRNNEQFF. CDR3 coding DNA: TGTGCCTGGAGCTCTGACAGGAACAATGAGCAGTTCTTC. The whole variable domain, remainder taken from reference TRBV30 and TRBJ2-1, is SQTIHQWPATLVQPVGSPLSLECTVEGTSNPNLYWYRQAAGRGLQLLFYSVGIGQISSEVPQNLSASRPQDRQFILSSKKLLLSDSGFYLCAWSSDRNNEQFFGPGTRLTVL.

V usage is TRBV21-1 and J usage is TRBJ1-1; no DNA check was done on the table's D call, TRBD1. TRBV21-1 is recorded as a pseudogene. The CDR3 is made up of 14 amino acids. The CDR3 nucleotides are TGTGCCAGCAGCGACCCGGGACAGGAGACTGAAGCTTTCTTT. This translates into CASSDPGQETEAFF.

The J gene is TRBJ2-3, the V gene TRBV4-2; D is possibly TRBD2 (7 bases). Per germline, CDR1 LGHNA and CDR2 YNFKEQ. The V end lost 4 bases, the J end lost 2 bases, and 28 bases lay between the germline ends. The CDR3 loop spans 20 amino acids. The DNA of the CDR3 is TGTGCCAGCAGCCGCCACCTGGGGAGGGGGGACCCTACGAACACAGATACGCAGTATTTT. It encodes CASSRHLGRGDPTNTDTQYF.